Below, 27 T cell receptor beta chains from the same sample are listed, as sequenced in a study of patients and donors after allogeneic stem cell transplantation. TCRdb re-derived calls from the RT-PCR reads in MiXCR, one entry per CDR3 protein. This table has approximately 170,000 distinct CDR3 sequences, over 25% appearing once. The source material was blood, either unsorted or a sorted T cell fraction (not recorded which). These receptors came from a human donor who was either an allogeneic HSCT recipient or a stem cell or donor lymphocyte infusion donor (not recorded which). It is not recorded whose cells these are; they may come from a transplant donor.

This chain uses TRBV12-3 or TRBV12-4 with TRBJ2-6, with D possibly TRBD2 on 5 matching bases. Trimming removed 6 bases from V and 3 bases from J, with 9 bases in between. The CDR3 is 14 amino acids. This chain's CDR3 is CASSGVVGANVLTF. The DNA for the CDR3 is TGTGCCAGCAGCGGGGTCGTTGGGGCCAACGTCCTGACTTTC.

The table lists this clonotype with a few counts. This chain links TRBV4-1 with TRBJ1-4; D is perhaps TRBD1 (5 bases). Germline V CDR1 and CDR2: MGHRA, YSYEKL. The CDR3 length is 16 residues. V was pared by 6 bases and J by 7 bases, with 21 bases between. CDR3 sequence: CASRKGTGRQLEKLFF. The CDR3 DNA follows: TGCGCCAGCAGGAAAGGGACGGGACGACAGCTTGAAAAACTGTTTTTT.

The chain couples TRBV7-9 to TRBJ1-1, with a weak D call TRBD1 (5 bases). Per the germline V gene, CDR1 is SEHNR and CDR2 is FQNEAQ (reference sequence). V gave up 6 bases and J gave up 1 base, with 9 bases separating them. This CDR3 is built from 13 residues. The CDR3 here is CASRAGQNTEAFF. CDR3 nucleotides: TGTGCCAGCAGGGCAGGACAGAACACTGAAGCTTTCTTT.

This chain uses TRBV6-6 with TRBJ2-1; D is unclear. CDR1 and CDR2 from the germline V gene are MNHNY and SVGAGI (reference sequence). This CDR3 has 12 residues. The V gene lost 2 bases and the J gene lost 10 bases, with 9 bases spanning the gap. DNA of the CDR3: TGTGCCAGCAGTTACCCGCTGATCGAGCAGTTCTTC. It is translated as CASSYPLIEQFF.

This clonotype came up a few times. The chain couples TRBV5-1 to TRBJ2-3, with D possibly being TRBD2 (5 bases). V lost 2 bases, J lost 2 bases, and 15 bases lay in between. Germline loops: CDR1 SGHRS, CDR2 YFSETQ. This CDR3 is 16 amino acids long. CDR3 DNA: TGCGCCAGCAGCTTCCGCCGGGGAAGAGACACAGATACGCAGTATTTT. Translation gives CASSFRRGRDTDTQYF.

This clonotype has more than one count but fewer than ten. The chain couples TRBV7-2 to TRBJ2-3; D is uncertain. Trimming took off 1 base at V and 0 bases at J, with 8 bases between the two ends. The length of the CDR3 is 15 residues. Germline CDR1 and CDR2: SGHTA and FQGNSA. The CDR3 spells CASSLVLHSTDTQYF. CDR3 nucleotide sequence: TGTGCCAGCAGCTTAGTCTTGCACAGCACAGATACGCAGTATTTT.

The chain uses TRBV24-1 and TRBJ2-5; 9 bases are a match to TRBD2. From germline, CDR1 is KGHDR and CDR2 SFDVKD. This CDR3 contains 15 residues. The J segment lost 5 bases and the V segment lost 3 bases, leaving 6 bases of the junction unmatched. The CDR3 DNA reads TGTGCCACCAGTGATAGTAGCGGGAGCGGGGAGACCCAGTACTTC. Amino acids: CATSDSSGSGETQYF.

A few counts support this clonotype. This chain joins TRBV6-6 and TRBJ1-3, with TRBD1 matching 7 bases. The ends lost 2 bases at V and 2 bases at J; junction bases unmatched: 3. CDR1 and CDR2 from the germline V gene are MNHNY and SVGAGI (reference sequence). CDR3 size: 15 residues. The CDR3 region has the DNA TGTGCCAGCAGTTACGGGGGACAGCCTGGAAACACCATATATTTT. This translates into CASSYGGQPGNTIYF.

The chain joins TRBV4-2 to TRBJ2-7; D is undetermined. Per germline, CDR1 LGHNA and CDR2 YNFKEQ. The CDR3 totals 12 residues. Trimming removed 3 bases at V and 7 bases at J, with 10 bases between. CDR3 sequence reads: CASSQLGEEQYF. The CDR3 region has the DNA TGTGCCAGCAGCCAGCTTGGGGAAGAGCAGTACTTC.

This clonotype was seen a handful of times. The chain employs TRBV7-2 and TRBJ2-4; unclear D gene. The CDR3 loop spans 16 amino acids. Germline assignment: CDR1 SGHTA and CDR2 FQGNSA. V lost 2 bases and J 6 bases, leaving 17 bases between the germline ends. This chain's CDR3 is CASSLIPSSPINIQYF. The CDR3 DNA is TGTGCCAGCAGCTTAATCCCCTCGAGCCCAATAAACATTCAGTACTTC.

The chain combines TRBV2 with TRBJ2-1; D is possibly TRBD2 (5 bases). V shed 10 bases and J shed 2 bases, with 18 bases lying between them. CDR1 and CDR2 from the germline V gene are SNHLY and FYNNEI. The CDR3 runs 15 residues. Here the CDR3 DNA reads TGTGCCACCCACGACGCGGGTACCCCCTACAATGAGCAGTTCTTC. Amino acid sequence: CATHDAGTPYNEQFF.

The chain couples TRBV29-1 to TRBJ2-4, with 9 bases lining up with TRBD2. Germline assignment: CDR1 SQVTM and CDR2 ANQGSEA. The trim removed 5 bases at V and 5 bases at J, leaving 4 bases unmatched. The CDR3 totals 13 residues. The DNA of the CDR3 is TGCAGCGTTTTAAGACTAGCGGAAAACATTCAGTACTTC. Translated, it gives CSVLRLAENIQYF.

This sequence joins TRBV29-1 and TRBJ2-1; tentatively, D is TRBD2 (6 bases). CDR1 SQVTM and CDR2 ANQGSEA come from the germline V gene. Trimming cost V 6 bases and J 5 bases, with 20 bases left between them. This CDR3 contains 15 residues. The CDR3 sequence is CSVPKYAGSNNEQFF. DNA of the CDR3: TGCAGCGTGCCGAAGTACGCGGGGTCAAACAATGAGCAGTTCTTC.

The genes are TRBV11-2 and TRBJ2-4; D remains ambiguous. This CDR3 comprises 14 residues. Trimming took 1 base from V and 7 from J, leaving 11 bases between them. Germline assignment: CDR1 SGHAT and CDR2 FQNNGV. The CDR3 reads CASSLASLRNIQYF. The CDR3 DNA is TGTGCCAGCAGCTTAGCATCCCTCCGGAACATTCAGTACTTC. Supplemented by reference TRBV11-2 and TRBJ2-4, the full variable domain reads EAGVAQSPRYKIIEKRQSVAFWCNPISGHATLYWYQQILGQGPKLLIQFQNNGVVDDSQLPKDRFSAERLKGVDSTLKIQPAKLEDSAVYLCASSLASLRNIQYFGAGTRLSVL.

This clonotype was counted only a few times. The V and J genes are TRBV20-1 and TRBJ1-4, with TRBD1 identical over 10 bases. The V and J ends lost 2 bases and 5 bases, in that order; junction bases with no gene match: 5. This CDR3 contains 15 residues. In germline, CDR1 is DFQATT, CDR2 SNEGSKA (reference sequence). CDR3 sequence reads: CSARSPGQGNEKLFF. For the CDR3, the DNA is TGCAGTGCTAGATCTCCGGGACAGGGGAATGAAAAACTGTTTTTT.

The rearrangement uses TRBV6-2 or TRBV6-3 and TRBJ2-5; D may be TRBD1 or TRBD2 (5 bases each). The CDR3 is made up of 15 amino acids. Germline V gene data show CDR1 as MNHEY and CDR2 as SVGEGT. V lost 3 bases and J 1 base, leaving 12 bases between the germline ends. CDR3 in DNA: TGTGCCAGCAGTTATCAGGGACGGAGCCAAGAGACCCAGTACTTC. This encodes CASSYQGRSQETQYF.

This clonotype has just a few counts. The rearrangement uses TRBV12-3 or TRBV12-4 and TRBJ1-5; no definite D call. Trimming shortened V by 6 bases and J by 3 bases, and 12 bases separated the two germline ends. The CDR3 totals 14 residues. The CDR3 DNA reads as TGTGCCAGCAGCCTAGGCCGATTCAATCAGCCCCAGCATTTT. As protein: CASSLGRFNQPQHF.

The CDR3 here is CAWKQGGYTF. The CDR3 DNA reads as TGTGCCTGGAAGCAGGGTGGCTACACCTTC. V gene TRBV30 combines with J gene TRBJ1-2; a possible D gene is TRBD1 (5 bases). CDR1 is GTSNPN, CDR2 SVGIG, per germline (reference sequence). CDR3 size: 10 residues. Trimming pared 4 bases from V and 7 bases from J, leaving 7 bases between.

The chain carries TRBV4-3 and TRBJ1-1; D is perhaps TRBD1 (6 bases). The CDR3 spans 15 residues. The V and J ends lost 4 bases and 3 bases respectively, with 15 bases between them. Germline CDR1 is LGHNA and CDR2 is YSLEER. Here the CDR3 reads CASSLRGGLDTEAFF. The CDR3 bases are TGCGCCAGCAGCCTGAGGGGGGGGCTGGACACTGAAGCTTTCTTT.

This clonotype occurred a few times. This chain uses TRBV10-3 with TRBJ1-4; D may be TRBD1 (5 bases). Trimming cost V 6 bases and J 8 bases, with 13 bases left between them. This CDR3 region has 13 residues. Germline CDR1 ENHRY, CDR2 SYGVKD. The CDR3, as DNA: TGTGCCATCAGCCCGCTAGGGGCGGAAAAACTGTTTTTT. Its translation: CAISPLGAEKLFF.

This clonotype turned up a few times. The gene calls are TRBV4-3 and TRBJ1-2; D gene unclear. The CDR3 is 13 amino acids. Germline V lookup: CDR1 LGHNA, CDR2 YSLEER. Trimming stripped 0 bases from V and 7 bases from J, with 9 bases between. The CDR3 region is CASSQEIRSGYTF. The CDR3 bases are TGCGCCAGCAGCCAAGAAATTCGGAGTGGCTACACCTTC.

The chain employs TRBV5-1 and TRBJ2-2; D is unresolved. V was shortened by 4 bases and J by 7 bases, with 17 bases between the two germline ends. The CDR3 has 15 amino acids. CDR1 and CDR2 from the germline V gene are SGHRS and YFSETQ. The CDR3 DNA sequence: TGCGCCAGCAGCCCCCTCGCTGTGCTGGGCGGGGAGCTGTTTTTT. Translated: CASSPLAVLGGELFF. Based on the CDR3 plus reference TRBV5-1 and TRBJ2-2, the full variable domain is KAGVTQTPRYLIKTRGQQVTLSCSPISGHRSVSWYQQTPGQGLQFLFEYFSETQRNKGNFPGRFSGRQFSNSRSEMNVSTLELGDSALYLCASSPLAVLGGELFFGEGSRLTVL.

The chain has TRBV6-5 and TRBJ2-1; D is unclear. Germline V CDR1 and CDR2: MNHEY, SVGAGI. V was clipped by 0 bases and J by 0 bases, with 3 bases between them. The length of the CDR3 is 14 residues. CDR3 in DNA: TGTGCCAGCAGTTACTCGTCCTCCTACAATGAGCAGTTCTTC. It encodes CASSYSSSYNEQFF.

This clonotype was detected a few times. The rearrangement links TRBV20-1 to TRBJ2-3, with D unresolved. Germline V CDR1 and CDR2: DFQATT, SNEGSKA (reference sequence). V shed 4 bases and J shed 4 bases, with 15 bases lying between them. CDR3 length: 14 residues. The CDR3 DNA sequence: TGCAGTGCTACTAGACCGCGACGGGCAGATACGCAGTATTTT. Its translation is CSATRPRRADTQYF.

CDR3 loop: CASSHGQGLGYGYTF. CDR3 sequence (DNA): TGTGCCAGCAGCCATGGACAGGGCCTCGGCTATGGCTACACCTTC. The rearrangement links TRBV12-3 or TRBV12-4 to TRBJ1-2; TRBD1 aligns across 8 bases. This CDR3 spans 15 amino acids. Germline trimming cut 6 bases from V and 4 bases from J; bases unmatched to any gene: 10.

V and J are TRBV18 and TRBJ1-2; D is undetermined. Trimming took 2 bases from V and 0 from J, leaving 7 bases between them. The CDR3 has 14 amino acids. From germline, CDR1 is KGHSH and CDR2 LQKENI. Here the CDR3 DNA reads TGTGCCAGCTCACCAGGGCCAGCTAACTATGGCTACACCTTC. Protein product: CASSPGPANYGYTF.

J is TRBJ2-7 and V is TRBV15, with TRBD2 matching over 15 bases. V dropped 7 bases and J dropped 4; count of bases not matched to a gene: 5. Per germline, CDR1 LNHNV and CDR2 YYDKDF (reference sequence). The CDR3 has 15 amino acids. This chain's CDR3 is CATTPGLAGGYEQYF. The CDR3 DNA is TGTGCCACCACCCCGGGACTAGCGGGAGGATACGAGCAGTACTTC.